Included here is one T cell receptor (beta chain) sequence, with context. The target antigen is unknown. The data belong to a study of cytomegalovirus exposure and HLA in healthy donors. Study results and caveats: Among TCR sequences, most were rare, though some public TCRs appeared in many donors. The study labeled under 200 TCR beta chains cytomegalovirus-associated. Reportedly, cytomegalovirus status was diagnosed with high sensitivity and specificity.

Profiled with immunoSEQ multiplex PCR; TCRdb holds only in-frame clones, not every one. Of 150,000 to 200,000 clones in the sample, approximately 87% are singletons; the top ten hold approximately 1.4%. From the 120-subject validation cohort, which was separate from the roughly 690-subject first cohort, the donors were drawn. Sequencing was carried out using PBMCs. The receptor was isolated from a woman aged 25 to 39 in good health and CMV-seronegative.

The CDR3 DNA reads as TGTGCCGCGACTAGCGGGAACTACAATGAGCAGTTCTTC. This sequence encodes CAATSGNYNEQFF. The J gene is TRBJ2-1, the V gene TRBV15, with 11 bases lining up with TRBD2. Per germline, CDR1 LNHNV and CDR2 YYDKDF (reference sequence). The CDR3 has 13 amino acids. The V segment lost 11 bases and the J segment 3 bases; nucleotides outside the gene matches: 3.